The rows below give T cell receptor beta chains drawn from one sample of a study of vaccination and CD4 T cells after COVID-19. MiXCR, run by TCRdb on the PCR reads, gives a single entry per CDR3 protein. In the table there are just under 20,000 distinct CDR3 sequences, around 44% of which are singletons. Antigens of these TCRs are unknown. The sequencing used CD4+ T cells from blood, cultured in vitro, collected before SARS-CoV-2 vaccination. The receptors here all came from a human donor who had recovered from COVID-19. The CDR3 runs from the conserved cysteine through the conserved F or W. The D gene is left open where the match is weak. Size is omitted from some rows. Given values are once, few, many or a class for expanded clones.

CASSLEWAADPQETQYF,TGTGCCAGCAGCTTAGAATGGGCAGCGGATCCTCAAGAGACCCAGTACTTC,TRBJ2-5,few,TRBV11-3,-,17
CASSDRFSNTEAFF,TGTGCCAGCAGTGATCGTTTTTCCAACACTGAAGCTTTCTTT,TRBJ1-1,-,TRBV6-1,-,14
CASSLGDGPYEQYF,TGCGCCAGCAGCTTGGGGGACGGCCCCTACGAGCAGTACTTC,TRBJ2-7,-,TRBV5-1,-,14
CASSSRTSAEQFF,TGTGCCAGCAGCTCCCGCACTAGCGCTGAGCAGTTCTTC,TRBJ2-1,few,TRBV7-6,TRBD2,13
CASSSEGGAWNTEAFF,TGTGCCAGCAGCTCAGAGGGGGGGGCCTGGAACACTGAAGCTTTCTTT,TRBJ1-1,few,TRBV11-3,-,16
CASSLRDNNQPQHF,TGTGCCAGCAGCCTCCGGGACAACAATCAGCCCCAGCATTTT,TRBJ1-5,few,TRBV5-5,-,14
CASSLADANYGYTF,TGTGCCAGCAGTTTAGCGGATGCTAACTATGGCTACACCTTC,TRBJ1-2,few,TRBV12-3/TRBV12-4,-,14
CSATNLGGFGMEQFF,TGCAGTGCCACTAACCTTGGGGGGTTCGGAATGGAGCAGTTCTTC,TRBJ2-1,-,TRBV20-1,-,15
CASSHGSSYEQYF,TGTGCCAGCAGCCATGGTAGCTCCTACGAGCAGTACTTC,TRBJ2-7,-,TRBV3-1,-,13
CASSLAARVVDEQYF,TGTGCCAGCAGCTTAGCGGCCAGGGTGGTGGATGAGCAGTACTTC,TRBJ2-7,-,TRBV7-2,-,15
CASSRTPREVHEQYF,TGTGCCAGCAGCAGGACCCCCAGGGAGGTCCACGAGCAGTACTTC,TRBJ2-7,-,TRBV5-4,-,15
CASSLDGPSNQPQHF,TGTGCCAGCAGCCTAGACGGACCTAGCAATCAGCCCCAGCATTTT,TRBJ1-5,few,TRBV7-9,-,15
CASSVQRNSPLHF,TGTGCCAGTAGTGTTCAGAGGAATTCACCCCTCCACTTT,TRBJ1-6,-,TRBV19,-,13
CASSLAGTGIGEQYF,TGTGCCAGCAGCTTAGCCGGGACAGGAATAGGCGAGCAGTACTTC,TRBJ2-7,-,TRBV7-2,TRBD1,15
CATSDFWTEAFF,TGTGCCACCAGTGATTTTTGGACTGAAGCTTTCTTT,TRBJ1-1,few,TRBV24-1,-,12
CASGPGYTEAFF,TGTGCCAGCGGACCGGGATACACTGAAGCTTTCTTT,TRBJ1-1,-,TRBV25-1,-,12
CASRASGNTGELFF,TGTGCCAGCAGGGCTAGCGGAAACACCGGGGAGCTGTTTTTT,TRBJ2-2,-,TRBV6-1,TRBD2,14
CACMGAAGGETQYF,TGTGCCTGCATGGGGGCGGCCGGAGGAGAGACCCAGTACTTC,TRBJ2-5,-,TRBV30,-,14
CASSYLDLYTREYSNQPQHF,TGTGCCAGCAGTTACTTAGACCTATACACCAGGGAGTATAGCAATCAGCCCCAGCATTTT,TRBJ1-5,-,TRBV6-5,-,20
CASSRPSSGSYEQYF,TGTGCCAGCAGTAGGCCATCTAGCGGCTCCTACGAGCAGTACTTC,TRBJ2-7,once,TRBV28,TRBD2,15
CASSLTAAGEQYF,TGTGCCAGCAGCTTAACAGCAGCGGGCGAGCAGTACTTC,TRBJ2-7,few,TRBV7-2,-,13
CATRRAGASTDTQYF,TGTGCCACCCGTCGGGCAGGGGCGAGCACAGATACGCAGTATTTT,TRBJ2-3,-,TRBV6-2/TRBV6-3,-,15
CAAKNRGSQPQHF,TGTGCCGCTAAAAACAGGGGTAGCCAGCCCCAGCATTTT,TRBJ1-5,few,TRBV10-3,TRBD1,13
CSARITTSTDTQYF,TGCAGTGCTAGAATAACCACTAGCACAGATACGCAGTATTTT,TRBJ2-3,-,TRBV20-1,-,14
CASSSRDRYGYTF,TGTGCCAGCAGTAGCCGGGACAGGTATGGCTACACCTTC,TRBJ1-2,-,TRBV6-2/TRBV6-3,TRBD1,13
CSAEPGLAGVYNEQFF,TGCAGTGCTGAGCCGGGACTAGCGGGTGTCTACAATGAGCAGTTCTTC,TRBJ2-1,-,TRBV20-1,TRBD2,16
CSVSGQDLYEQYF,TGCAGCGTCTCTGGACAGGACCTCTACGAGCAGTACTTC,TRBJ2-7,-,TRBV29-1,TRBD1,13
CATSRGGSNQPQHF,TGTGCCACCAGCAGAGGGGGTAGCAATCAGCCCCAGCATTTT,TRBJ1-5,-,TRBV15,-,14
CSARDRLAGGYEQYF,TGCAGTGCTAGAGATCGGCTGGCAGGGGGCTACGAGCAGTACTTC,TRBJ2-7,once,TRBV20-1,TRBD1,15
CASTRASSYEQYF,TGTGCCAGCACGCGGGCTAGCTCCTACGAGCAGTACTTC,TRBJ2-7,-,TRBV6-1,-,13
CASSVGGGADQPQHF,TGTGCCAGCTCAGTTGGTGGCGGGGCAGATCAGCCCCAGCATTTT,TRBJ1-5,-,TRBV18,-,15
CASSLSLGGGYTF,TGTGCCAGCAGTTTAAGTTTGGGGGGAGGCTACACCTTC,TRBJ1-2,-,TRBV12-3/TRBV12-4,-,13
CASSPTRQGGGYTF,TGTGCCAGCAGCCCCACGCGACAGGGAGGCGGCTACACCTTC,TRBJ1-2,few,TRBV7-9,TRBD1,14
CASSFSPSGGQPQHF,TGTGCCAGCAGTTTCTCTCCCTCAGGGGGCCAGCCCCAGCATTTT,TRBJ1-5,-,TRBV6-2/TRBV6-3,TRBD1,15
CASSEITGYGYTF,TGTGCCAGCAGTGAAATCACAGGCTATGGCTACACCTTC,TRBJ1-2,-,TRBV25-1,-,13
CASSLGQGTYSSGYTF,TGTGCCAGCAGCTTAGGACAGGGGACCTATAGCTCCGGCTACACCTTC,TRBJ1-2,-,TRBV5-5,TRBD1,16
CASSGEGSYNSPLHF,TGTGCCAGCAGCGGAGAGGGGTCCTATAATTCACCCCTCCACTTT,TRBJ1-6,-,TRBV7-2,-,15
CAICQGYNSPLHF,TGTGCCATCTGCCAGGGCTATAATTCACCCCTCCACTTT,TRBJ1-6,few,TRBV10-3,-,13
CASSPSSGGETQYF,TGTGCCAGCAGCCCGTCTAGCGGGGGTGAGACCCAGTACTTC,TRBJ2-5,-,TRBV7-9,TRBD2,14
CATSRGQGYSNQPQHF,TGTGCCACCAGCAGAGGACAGGGATATAGCAATCAGCCCCAGCATTTT,TRBJ1-5,-,TRBV15,TRBD1,16
CASSDVGAGVNGYTF,TGTGCCAGCAGTGACGTAGGAGCTGGAGTAAATGGCTACACCTTC,TRBJ1-2,-,TRBV6-4,-,15
CASSETFGSSYEQYF,TGTGCCAGCAGCGAAACATTTGGGAGCTCCTACGAGCAGTACTTC,TRBJ2-7,-,TRBV2,-,15
CASSPPRLVQYF,TGTGCCAGCAGTCCGCCCCGACTCGTGCAGTACTTC,TRBJ2-7,-,TRBV6-2/TRBV6-3,-,12
CASSTRDGFQELFF,TGTGCCAGCAGCACCAGGGACGGGTTCCAGGAGCTGTTTTTT,TRBJ2-2,few,TRBV11-2,-,14